This T cell receptor beta chain derives from a study of neurological immune-mediated disorders. Study context: The 35 or so patients with multiple sclerosis comprised about 31 relapsing-remitting cases and 3 secondary progressive cases.

Libraries used 2 million unsorted PBMCs kept frozen in RNAlater. The method for making cDNA was 5'RACE, and it used 10-nucleotide random UMIs. One entry per CDR3 protein, called by TCRdb with MiXCR from the 5' RACE reads. Altogether more than 40,000 distinct CDR3 sequences are present, 2.5% to 3.5% being singletons, with the ten largest covering roughly 16%. Worth noting for this clonotype: Its antigen is unidentified.

The study, taken as a whole, reports: HTLV-1-associated myelopathy led in TCR clonal expansion, while multiple sclerosis ranked lowest, below healthy controls.

Germline CDR1 reads SEHNR; CDR2 reads FQNEAQ (reference sequence). The CDR3 length is 16 residues. V shed 1 base and J shed 2 bases, with 14 bases lying between them. This clonotype originated in a woman in her fifties or sixties with multiple sclerosis. The sequencing sample was made of PBMCs. V usage is TRBV7-9 and J usage is TRBJ1-1; tentative D call: TRBD1 (5 bases). CDR3 nucleotide sequence: TGTGCCAGCAGCTTAGGGTCTCCACAGGCCAACACTGAAGCTTTCTTT. Translation: CASSLGSPQANTEAFF.